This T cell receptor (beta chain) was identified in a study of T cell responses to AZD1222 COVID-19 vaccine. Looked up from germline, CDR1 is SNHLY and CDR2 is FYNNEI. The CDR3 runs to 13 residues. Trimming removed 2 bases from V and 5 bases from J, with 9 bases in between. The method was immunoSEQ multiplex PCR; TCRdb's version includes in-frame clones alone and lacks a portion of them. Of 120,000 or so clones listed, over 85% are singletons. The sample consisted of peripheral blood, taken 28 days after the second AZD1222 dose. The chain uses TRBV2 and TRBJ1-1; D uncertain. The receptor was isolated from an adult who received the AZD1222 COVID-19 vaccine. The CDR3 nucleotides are TGTGCCAGCAGTGAATACGAGGGTACTGAAGCTTTCTTT. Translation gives CASSEYEGTEAFF.